Detailed here is one T cell receptor (beta chain). Its antigen is not known. The sample belongs to a study of OX40 agonist ivuxolimab in advanced cancers. The data were produced by immunoSEQ multiplex PCR, yet TCRdb's version contains in-frame clones alone and is incomplete. This sample carries under 70,000 clones, roughly 90% of them seen once, and the ten largest clones take 8% to 10%. General study results and limits: Mean expanded clone counts were higher in CD8+ than CD4+ T cells.

V was pared by 6 bases and J by 8 bases, with 16 bases between. Looked up from germline, CDR1 is MNHNS and CDR2 is SASEGT. This CDR3 region has 14 residues. The chain combines TRBV6-1 with TRBJ1-4, with a possible D match to TRBD1 (6 bases). The source was CD4+ or CD8+ T cells sorted from blood, collected in a trial of the OX40 agonist ivuxolimab. The clonotype originates from an adult with an advanced solid tumor such as melanoma, head and neck, liver or kidney cancer. CDR3 residues: CASSAGTLYEKLFF. The CDR3 DNA is TGTGCCAGCAGCGCCGGGACACTTTACGAAAAACTGTTTTTT.